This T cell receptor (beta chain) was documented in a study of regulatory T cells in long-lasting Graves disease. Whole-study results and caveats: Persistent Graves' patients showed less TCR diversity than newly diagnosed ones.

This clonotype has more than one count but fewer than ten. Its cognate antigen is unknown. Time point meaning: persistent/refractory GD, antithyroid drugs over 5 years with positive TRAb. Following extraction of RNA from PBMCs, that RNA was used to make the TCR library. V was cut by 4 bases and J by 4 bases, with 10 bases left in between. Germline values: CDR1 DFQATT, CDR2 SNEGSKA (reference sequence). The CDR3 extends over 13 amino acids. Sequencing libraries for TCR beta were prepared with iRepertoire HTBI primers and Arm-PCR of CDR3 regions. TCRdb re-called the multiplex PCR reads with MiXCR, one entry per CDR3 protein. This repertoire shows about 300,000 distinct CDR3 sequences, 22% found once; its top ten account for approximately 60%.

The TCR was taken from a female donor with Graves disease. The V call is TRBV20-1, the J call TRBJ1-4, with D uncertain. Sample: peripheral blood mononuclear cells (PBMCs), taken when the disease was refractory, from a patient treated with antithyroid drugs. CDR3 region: CSATKGSNEKLFF. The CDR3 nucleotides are TGCAGTGCTACTAAGGGTAGTAATGAAAAACTGTTTTTT.